This T cell receptor (beta chain) is from a study of T cells expressing NK-cell markers. TCRdb reprocessed the 5' RACE reads, keeping one entry per CDR3 protein, no DNA. This listing includes 550,000 to 600,000 distinct CDR3 sequences. The CDR3 runs to 14 residues. Germline V gene sequence: CDR1 SQVTM, CDR2 ANQGSEA. The sequence derives from a man younger than 35 in good health. Sequenced sample: blood T cells: a sorted CD56 or NKG2C T cell subset, CD4+ or CD8+ T cells, or bulk PBMC T cells (not recorded which). The chain is built from TRBV29-1 and TRBJ2-1; TCRdb's D gene call, TRBD2, goes unchecked for lack of DNA. CDR3 sequence reads: CSVVTSGISNEQFF.